The sequence of this TCR beta chain was determined in a study of blood T cell repertoires in COVID-19. The CDR3 has 14 residues. The V gene's germline CDR1 is SGHRS and CDR2 YFSETQ. The V segment lost 4 bases and the J segment 8 bases; nucleotides outside the gene matches: 10. This table comes from immunoSEQ multiplex PCR, and its TCRdb copy is limited to in-frame clones, with some not included. There are fewer than 400,000 clones in the sample; 89% occur only once, and about 5% lies in the top ten. Participant age was about 18 to 100 years, and participants resided in about two dozen US areas. Assignment of participants to cohorts was predicated upon participant-reported clinical history.

V gene TRBV5-1 combines with J gene TRBJ1-2; 8 bases line up with TRBD1. The origin of this receptor is a man in his 60s who had recovered from COVID-19. Sequencing used PBMCs or T cells enriched from blood (not recorded which). CDR3 in DNA: TGCGCCAGCAGCGATTACAGGGGGGAACACGGCTACACCTTC. As protein: CASSDYRGEHGYTF.